The 16 T cell receptor beta chains presented below share a single source sample, sequenced in a study of cytomegalovirus exposure and HLA in healthy donors (dated by TCRdb to the late 2010s). The library was obtained by the immunoSEQ multiplex PCR assay. A mixture of 60 forward primers for TCR Vbeta segments and 13 reverse primers for TCR Jbeta segments was used in the multiplex PCR. This is the immuneACCESS table as TCRdb keeps it, with only in-frame sequences that have V and J called. A part of the clones is gone; compared with another copy, unresolved V genes explain less than half, and the rest is unexplained. The sample contains 140,000 to 150,000 clones, about four fifths of them found a single time. About 2.2% of the sample rests with the top ten. Sequences were obtained from PBMCs. These receptors were obtained from a woman younger than 30 in good health and CMV-seropositive.

V gene TRBV27 combines with J gene TRBJ2-7, with a weak D call TRBD2 (6 bases). V lost 3 bases and J lost 2, with 20 bases in between. CDR1 and CDR2 (germline): MNHEY, SMNVEV (reference sequence). CDR3 length: 17 amino acids. The CDR3 protein is CASSFEAFGGIAYEQYF. The CDR3 DNA sequence: TGTGCCAGCAGTTTTGAAGCCTTTGGGGGGATCGCCTACGAGCAGTACTTC.

The chain links TRBV28 to TRBJ1-6; 8 bases are a match to TRBD1. Trimming at V came to 3 bases and at J to 7 bases, leaving 14 bases not matched to a gene. There are 18 residues in the CDR3. Germline V gene data show CDR1 as MDHEN and CDR2 as SYDVKM. As DNA, the CDR3 is TGTGCCAGCAGTTTTGTCGGAGGCAGGGGGCTAGTAAATTCACCCCTCCACTTT. This translates into CASSFVGGRGLVNSPLHF.

This clone came up once. The chain links TRBV6-1 to TRBJ1-1; the D is unclear. This CDR3 comprises 14 residues. Trimming stripped 2 bases from V and 3 bases from J, with 10 bases between. The germline gives CDR1 MNHNS, CDR2 SASEGT. The CDR3 sequence is CASSEFGKYTEAFF. CDR3 DNA sequence: TGTGCCAGCAGTGAATTTGGCAAATACACTGAAGCTTTCTTT.

The rearrangement joins TRBV18 to TRBJ2-7; 7 bases agree with TRBD1. V dropped 2 bases and J dropped 2; count of bases not matched to a gene: 3. This CDR3 is 14 amino acids long. The germline CDR1 and CDR2 sequences are KGHSH and LQKENI. CDR3 region: CASSPGDRAYEQYF. For the CDR3, the DNA is TGTGCCAGCTCACCAGGGGACAGAGCCTACGAGCAGTACTTC.

The CDR3 nucleotides read TGTGCCAGCAGTTACTCCCCCTTACAGCGGGGGACGCAGTATTTT. It codes for CASSYSPLQRGTQYF. The chain links TRBV6-5 to TRBJ2-3, with 8 bases fitting TRBD2. Per the germline V gene, CDR1 is MNHEY and CDR2 is SVGAGI. V lost 0 bases, J lost 9 bases, and 8 bases stayed unmatched. The CDR3 covers 15 residues.

The chain joins TRBV25-1 to TRBJ1-3; D uncertain. The CDR3 is 15 residues long. CDR1 is MGHDK, CDR2 SYGVNS, per germline. Trimming took off 6 bases at V and 0 bases at J, with 12 bases between the two ends. CDR3 sequence (DNA): TGTGCCAGCAGCAACAGCTTAAGCTCTGGAAACACCATATATTTT. Translation gives CASSNSLSSGNTIYF. The whole variable domain, remainder taken from reference TRBV25-1 and TRBJ1-3, is EADIYQTPRYLVIGTGKKITLECSQTMGHDKMYWYQQDPGMELHLIHYSYGVNSTEKGDLSSESTVSRIRTEHFPLTLESARPSHTSQYLCASSNSLSSGNTIYFGEGSWLTVV.

The chain recombines TRBV19 with TRBJ1-4; TRBD1 aligns across 9 bases. Germline V CDR1 and CDR2: LNHDA, SQIVND (reference sequence). Trimming took 7 bases from V and 6 from J; bases not matched to a gene: 9. This CDR3 contains 15 residues. The chain's CDR3 is CASKNSGTGHEKLFF. In DNA, the CDR3 is TGTGCCAGTAAAAATTCCGGGACAGGGCATGAAAAACTGTTTTTT.

This clone came up once. The chain joins TRBV5-1 to TRBJ2-1, with 12 bases lining up with TRBD1. Germline V gene data show CDR1 as SGHRS and CDR2 as YFSETQ. The CDR3 is 15 amino acids. J lost 6 bases, V lost 1 base, and 2 bases had no gene match. The CDR3: CASSLSGQGANEQFF. CDR3 bases: TGCGCCAGCAGCTTGTCGGGACAGGGGGCCAATGAGCAGTTCTTC. Using reference TRBV5-1 and TRBJ2-1 for the parts outside the CDR3, the full variable domain is KAGVTQTPRYLIKTRGQQVTLSCSPISGHRSVSWYQQTPGQGLQFLFEYFSETQRNKGNFPGRFSGRQFSNSRSEMNVSTLELGDSALYLCASSLSGQGANEQFFGPGTRLTVL.

The chain combines TRBV30 with TRBJ1-2; no clear D gene. V was shortened by 0 bases and J by 0 bases, with 5 bases between the two germline ends. CDR1 is GTSNPN and CDR2 is SVGIG in the germline V gene (reference sequence). The CDR3 spans 13 residues. In nucleotides, the CDR3 is TGTGCCTGGAGTGTACTAGCTAACTATGGCTACACCTTC. It yields the protein CAWSVLANYGYTF.

J is TRBJ2-3 and V is TRBV6-4, with D hard to call. The V end lost 0 bases, the J end lost 2 bases, and 3 bases lay between the germline ends. Germline V gene lookup returns CDR1 MRHNA and CDR2 SNTAGT. CDR3 length: 13 amino acids. CDR3 residues: CASSDSATDTQYF. CDR3 nucleotide sequence: TGTGCCAGCAGTGACTCAGCCACAGATACGCAGTATTTT.

The chain uses TRBV5-4 and TRBJ2-2, with 7 bases identical to TRBD1. The CDR3 loop spans 14 amino acids. Germline assignment: CDR1 SGHNT and CDR2 YYREEE (reference sequence). Trimming cost V 7 bases and J 5 bases; bases outside gene matches: 8. CDR3 loop: CASRTTGATGELFF. CDR3 nucleotides: TGTGCCAGCCGTACCACAGGGGCGACCGGGGAGCTGTTTTTT. The full variable domain, its missing parts supplied by reference TRBV5-4 and TRBJ2-2, is ETGVTQSPTHLIKTRGQQVTLRCSSQSGHNTVSWYQQALGQGPQFIFQYYREEENGRGNFPPRFSGLQFPNYSSELNVNALELDDSALYLCASRTTGATGELFFGEGSRLTVL.

This chain joins TRBV9 and TRBJ2-7; TRBD2 matches at 10 bases. In germline, CDR1 is SGDLS, CDR2 YYNGEE. This CDR3 comprises 15 residues. Unmatched junction bases numbered 6, after V lost 0 bases and J lost 6 bases. CDR3 in amino acids: CASSVASGGAGEQYF. The CDR3 DNA sequence: TGTGCCAGCAGCGTAGCGAGCGGGGGGGCCGGCGAGCAGTACTTC.

The V gene is TRBV9, the J gene TRBJ2-5, with D possibly matching TRBD2 (6 bases). This CDR3 is built from 16 residues. The germline CDR1 and CDR2 sequences are SGDLS and YYNGEE. Trimming removed 0 bases from V and 0 bases from J, with 12 bases in between. CDR3: CASSVEGGGYQETQYF. The CDR3 DNA reads TGTGCCAGCAGCGTAGAGGGTGGAGGGTACCAAGAGACCCAGTACTTC. Full variable domain (remainder filled in from reference TRBV9 and TRBJ2-5): DSGVTQTPKHLITATGQRVTLRCSPRSGDLSVYWYQQSLDQGLQFLIQYYNGEERAKGNILERFSAQQFPDLHSELNLSSLELGDSALYFCASSVEGGGYQETQYFGPGTRLLVL.

This chain connects TRBV12-5 to TRBJ2-7; no firm D call. The length of the CDR3 is 13 residues. CDR1 is LGHNT and CDR2 is FRNRAP in the germline V gene. V lost 5 bases to trimming and J lost 2 bases, with 10 bases between them. CDR3 amino acids: CASGPQCPYEQYF. For the CDR3, the DNA is TGTGCTAGTGGTCCTCAGTGTCCCTACGAGCAGTACTTC.

The gene calls are TRBV5-4 and TRBJ2-3; the D is unclear. CDR1 is SGHNT and CDR2 is YYREEE in the germline V gene (reference sequence). The CDR3 contains 18 residues. V dropped 3 bases and J dropped 0 bases, with 20 bases sitting between them. The CDR3 nucleotides are TGTGCCAGCAGCTCCCCGGAGCAGATCCCATCTAGCACAGATACGCAGTATTTT. It translates to CASSSPEQIPSSTDTQYF.

V gene TRBV6-1 combines with J gene TRBJ2-4; the D is unclear. CDR3 size: 14 residues. With 4 bases removed from V and 8 bases from J, the gap between germline ends came to 15 bases. The V gene's germline CDR1 is MNHNS and CDR2 SASEGT. CDR3 residues: CASSVGPGFDIQYF. Written as DNA, the CDR3 is TGTGCCAGCAGTGTAGGTCCCGGGTTTGACATTCAGTACTTC.